A single T cell receptor (beta chain) is shown here with its context. The CDR3 totals 17 residues. V was clipped by 1 base and J by 4 bases, with 21 bases between them. Germline loops: CDR1 SGHDT, CDR2 YYEEEE. This sample was included in a study of shared clonotypes between healthy human individuals. The assay ran at deep level. Using immunoSEQ multiplex PCR, the repertoire was profiled, and TCRdb retains in-frame clones only, with some absent. The sample lists over a million clones; 75% to 85% were seen once. Input material: memory CD4+ T cells from PBMCs. Sample subset: CD45RA-negative fraction. The TCR was taken from a man aged 18 to 29 in good health. Some clones in this sample may be carry-over from other donors' samples. The J gene is TRBJ2-7, the V gene TRBV5-6; D tentatively fits TRBD1 or TRBD2 (5 bases each). The CDR3 region is CASSLSSGTAIFYEQYF. The CDR3 nucleotides read TGTGCCAGCAGCTTGTCTTCCGGGACGGCCATTTTTTACGAGCAGTACTTC.